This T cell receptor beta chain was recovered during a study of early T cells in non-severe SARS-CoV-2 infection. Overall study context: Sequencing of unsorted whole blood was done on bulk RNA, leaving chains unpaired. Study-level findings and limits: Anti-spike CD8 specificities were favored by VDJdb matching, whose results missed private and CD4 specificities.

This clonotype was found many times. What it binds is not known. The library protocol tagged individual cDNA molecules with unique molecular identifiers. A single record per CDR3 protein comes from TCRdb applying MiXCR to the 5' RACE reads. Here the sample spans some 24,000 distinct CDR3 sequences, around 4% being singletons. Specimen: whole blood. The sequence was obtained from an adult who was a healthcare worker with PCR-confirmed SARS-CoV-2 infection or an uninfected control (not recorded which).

DNA of the CDR3: TGCGCCAGCAGCCAAGCGGTGGGGGATGAAAAACTGTTTTTT. Its translation: CASSQAVGDEKLFF. This chain connects TRBV4-3 to TRBJ1-4, with D possibly matching TRBD1 (5 bases). This CDR3 is built from 14 residues. The germline CDR1 and CDR2 sequences are LGHNA and YSLEER. V was trimmed by 1 base and J by 6 bases, leaving 9 bases between them.